This TCR beta chain originates from a study of blood T cell repertoires in COVID-19. This clone occurred a few times. CDR3 length: 17 amino acids. V was trimmed by 5 bases and J by 1 base, leaving 15 bases between them. CDR1 and CDR2 (germline): SGHTA, FQGNSA. TCRdb's copy holds only in-frame clones and misses some; the assay was immunoSEQ multiplex PCR. The sample shows a few hundred thousand clones, approximately 90% of them seen only once. The chain uses TRBV7-2 and TRBJ2-6, with a weak D call TRBD1 (6 bases). The receptor was derived from a woman aged 18 to 35 who had recovered from COVID-19. The source material was PBMCs or T cells enriched from blood (not recorded which). The CDR3 bases are TGTGCCAGCAGCCCAGGAAGGGGGTGGTCTGGGGCCAACGTCCTGACTTTC. It is translated as CASSPGRGWSGANVLTF.